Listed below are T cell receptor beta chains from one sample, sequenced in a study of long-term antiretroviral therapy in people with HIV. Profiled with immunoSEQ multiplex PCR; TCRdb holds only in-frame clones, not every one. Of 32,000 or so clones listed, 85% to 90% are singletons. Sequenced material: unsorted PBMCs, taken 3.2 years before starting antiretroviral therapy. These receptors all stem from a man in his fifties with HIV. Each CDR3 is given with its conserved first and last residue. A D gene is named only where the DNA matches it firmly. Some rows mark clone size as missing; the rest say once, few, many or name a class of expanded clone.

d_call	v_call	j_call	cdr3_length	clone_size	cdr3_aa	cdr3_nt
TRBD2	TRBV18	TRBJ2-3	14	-	CASSPRTRLDTQYF	TGTGCCAGCTCCCCAAGGACTAGGTTAGATACGCAGTATTTT
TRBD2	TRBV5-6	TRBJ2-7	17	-	CASSQGLANTRPHEQYF	TGTGCCAGCAGCCAAGGACTAGCAAACACCCGGCCCCACGAGCAGTACTTC
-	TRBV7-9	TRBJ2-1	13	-	CASSLSSYNEQFF	TGTGCCAGCAGCTTAAGCTCCTACAATGAGCAGTTCTTC
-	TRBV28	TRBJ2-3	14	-	CASSFKVSTDTQYF	TGTGCCAGCAGTTTTAAGGTCTCCACAGATACGCAGTATTTT
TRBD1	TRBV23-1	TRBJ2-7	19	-	CASSRTGGRLALTSYEQYF	TGCGCCAGCAGTCGCACAGGGGGCAGGCTAGCGCTCACCTCCTACGAGCAGTACTTC
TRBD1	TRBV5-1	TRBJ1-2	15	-	CASSWQPDRDHGYTF	TGCGCCAGCAGCTGGCAACCCGACAGGGACCATGGCTACACCTTC
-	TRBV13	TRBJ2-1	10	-	CASSFGEQFF	TGTGCCAGCAGCTTTGGTGAGCAGTTCTTC
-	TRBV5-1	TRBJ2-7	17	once	CASSLDSTTGARYEQYF	TGCGCCAGCAGCTTGGACTCTACAACGGGGGCTCGGTACGAGCAGTACTTC
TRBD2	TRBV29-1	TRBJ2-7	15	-	CSVEPRTSGTHEQYF	TGCAGCGTTGAACCTCGGACTAGCGGGACCCACGAGCAGTACTTC
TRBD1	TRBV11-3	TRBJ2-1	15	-	CASSFRDRGYNEQFF	TGTGCCAGCAGCTTTCGGGACAGGGGGTACAATGAGCAGTTCTTC
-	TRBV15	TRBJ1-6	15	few	CATSRVGGGNSPLHF	TGTGCCACCAGCAGAGTTGGGGGTGGTAATTCACCCCTCCACTTT
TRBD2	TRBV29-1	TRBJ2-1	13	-	CSVGTSGSVEQFF	TGCAGCGTTGGGACTAGCGGGAGCGTTGAGCAGTTCTTC
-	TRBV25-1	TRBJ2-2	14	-	CASSRLGVGGELFF	TGTGCCAGCAGTCGGCTGGGAGTGGGCGGGGAGCTGTTTTTT
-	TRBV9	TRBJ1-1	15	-	CASSVDVEWGTEAFF	TGTGCCAGCAGCGTAGATGTCGAGTGGGGAACTGAAGCTTTCTTT
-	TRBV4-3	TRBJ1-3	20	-	CASSQVRVGWAGSSGNTIYF	TGCGCCAGCAGCCAAGTTAGAGTGGGTTGGGCAGGGTCCTCTGGAAACACCATATATTTT
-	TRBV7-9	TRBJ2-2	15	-	CASSLLAGWTGELFF	TGTGCCAGCAGCTTATTGGCGGGGTGGACCGGGGAGCTGTTTTTT
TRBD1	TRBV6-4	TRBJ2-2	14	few	CASSKTGEHGELFF	TGTGCCAGCAGTAAAACAGGGGAACACGGGGAGCTGTTTTTT
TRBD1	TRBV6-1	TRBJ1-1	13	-	CASRTGLNTEAFF	TGTGCCAGCAGGACAGGGCTGAACACTGAAGCTTTCTTT
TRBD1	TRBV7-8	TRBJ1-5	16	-	CASSLGPPGQNQPQHF	TGTGCCAGCAGCTTAGGCCCGCCGGGACAGAATCAGCCCCAGCATTTT
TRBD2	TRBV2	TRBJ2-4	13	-	CASRPGTSNIQYF	TGTGCCAGCAGACCCGGGACTAGTAACATTCAGTACTTC
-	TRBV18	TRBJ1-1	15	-	CASSPMAGTNTEAFF	TGTGCCAGCTCACCTATGGCAGGAACAAACACTGAAGCTTTCTTT
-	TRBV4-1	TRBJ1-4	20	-	CASSQDRFKGVFPVGEKLFF	TGCGCCAGCAGCCAAGATCGGTTTAAAGGGGTGTTCCCTGTGGGTGAAAAACTGTTTTTT
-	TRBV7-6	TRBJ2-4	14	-	CASSLLWDVKNQYF	TGTGCCAGCAGCTTATTGTGGGATGTTAAAAATCAGTACTTC
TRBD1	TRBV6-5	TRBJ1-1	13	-	CASSHRGRTEAFF	TGTGCCAGCAGCCACAGGGGGCGTACTGAAGCTTTCTTT
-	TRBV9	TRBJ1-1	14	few	CASTPGPLDTEAFF	TGTGCCAGCACCCCAGGGCCGCTTGATACTGAAGCTTTCTTT
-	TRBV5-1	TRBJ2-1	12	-	CASRLGGNEQFF	TGCGCCAGCAGACTCGGAGGCAATGAGCAGTTCTTC
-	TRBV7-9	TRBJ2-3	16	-	CASSPGPGRSTDTQYF	TGTGCCAGCAGCCCCGGCCCGGGACGGAGCACAGATACGCAGTATTTT
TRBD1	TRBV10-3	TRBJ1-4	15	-	CAISSGTGNNEKLFF	TGTGCCATCAGTTCCGGGACAGGGAATAATGAAAAACTGTTTTTT
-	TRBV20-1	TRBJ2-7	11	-	CSARLYYEQYF	TGCAGTGCTAGACTCTACTACGAGCAGTACTTC
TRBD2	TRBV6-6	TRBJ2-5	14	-	CASSHPGTSGTQYF	TGTGCCAGCAGTCACCCCGGGACTAGCGGGACCCAGTACTTC
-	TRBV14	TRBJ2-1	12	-	CASSQSYREKFF	TGTGCCAGCAGCCAGTCGTACAGGGAAAAGTTCTTC
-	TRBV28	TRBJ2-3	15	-	CASSSPHGATDTQYF	TGTGCCAGCAGCTCCCCGCACGGCGCCACAGATACGCAGTATTTT
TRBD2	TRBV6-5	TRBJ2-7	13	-	CASRDSGGHEQYF	TGTGCCAGCAGGGATAGCGGGGGTCACGAGCAGTACTTC